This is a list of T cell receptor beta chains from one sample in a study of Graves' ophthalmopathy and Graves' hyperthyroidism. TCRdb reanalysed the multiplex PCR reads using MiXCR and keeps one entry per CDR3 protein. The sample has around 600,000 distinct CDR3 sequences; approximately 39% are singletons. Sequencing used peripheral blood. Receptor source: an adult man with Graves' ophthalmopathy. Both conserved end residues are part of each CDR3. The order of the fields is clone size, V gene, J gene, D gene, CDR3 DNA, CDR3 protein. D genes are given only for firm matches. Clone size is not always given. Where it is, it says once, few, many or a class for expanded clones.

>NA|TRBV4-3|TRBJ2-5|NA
TGCGCCAGCAGCCAAGCGGGACGAGAGGCCCAGTACTTC
CASSQAGREAQYF
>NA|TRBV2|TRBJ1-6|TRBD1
TGTGCCAGCAGTGCACTCCGGACAGGGTGGGGTTCACCCCTCCACTTT
CASSALRTGWGSPLHF
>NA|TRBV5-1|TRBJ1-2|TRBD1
TGCGCCAGCAGCGTGGGACAGGAGAACTATGGCTACACCTTC
CASSVGQENYGYTF
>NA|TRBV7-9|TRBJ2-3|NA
TGTGCCAGCAGCGCGGACTTCACAGATACGCAGTATTTT
CASSADFTDTQYF
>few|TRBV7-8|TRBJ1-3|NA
TGTGCCAGCAGCCCCCTAGGGGGATCTGGAAACACCATATATTTT
CASSPLGGSGNTIYF
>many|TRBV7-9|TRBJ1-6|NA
TGTGCCAGCAGCTTCCGGGACGGATATTCACCCCTCCACTTT
CASSFRDGYSPLHF
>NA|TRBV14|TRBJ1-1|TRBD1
TGTGCCAGCAGCCCCCCGACAGGGATCGGGACTGAAGCTTTCTTT
CASSPPTGIGTEAFF
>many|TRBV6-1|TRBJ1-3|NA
TGTGCCAGCAGCGATACACGGTTCTCTGGAAACACCATATATTTT
CASSDTRFSGNTIYF
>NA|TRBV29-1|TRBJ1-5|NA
TGCAGTGCTAGAGACGGGGTATTGTACCAAGAGACCCAGCATTTT
CSARDGVLYQETQHF
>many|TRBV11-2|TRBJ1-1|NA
TGTGCCAGCAGCCCCGACGGGGCAGGGGTGAACACTGAAGCTTTCTTT
CASSPDGAGVNTEAFF
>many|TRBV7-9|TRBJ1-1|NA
TGTGCCAGCAGCTTAACAGGACGGAAGAACACTGAAGCTTTCTTT
CASSLTGRKNTEAFF
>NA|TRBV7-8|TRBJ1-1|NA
TGTGCCAGCTCACCCGGGCTCACGGTAGTTAGGGAAGCTTTCTTT
CASSPGLTVVREAFF
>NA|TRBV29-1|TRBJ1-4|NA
TGCAGCGTTGTATACTTTCAGGGTGAAAAACTGTTTTTT
CSVVYFQGEKLFF
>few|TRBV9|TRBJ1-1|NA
TGTGCCAGCAGCCCGAGACAGGCCAGGGGCACTGAAGCTTTCTTT
CASSPRQARGTEAFF
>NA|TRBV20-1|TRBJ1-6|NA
TGCAGTGCCAGCAGTGAGGTCGAGGGTTCACCCCTCCACTTT
CSASSEVEGSPLHF
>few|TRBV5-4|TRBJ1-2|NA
TGTGCCAGCAGCTTGATCGGTGTCGGGCAGGGTTATGGCTACACCTTC
CASSLIGVGQGYGYTF
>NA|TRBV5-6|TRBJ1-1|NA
TGTGCCAGCAGCTTGGGTCAGGGTCCCACTGAAGCTTTCTTT
CASSLGQGPTEAFF
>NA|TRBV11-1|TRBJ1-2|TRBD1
TGTGCCAGCAGCGCGCCGGGACAGGAAATATGGAGCTATGGCTACACCTTC
CASSAPGQEIWSYGYTF
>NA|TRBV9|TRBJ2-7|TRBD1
TGTGCCAGCAGCCTCGGACAGGGGACCCCCGAGCAGTACTTC
CASSLGQGTPEQYF
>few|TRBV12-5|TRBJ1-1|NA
TGTGCTAGTGGTTTGGTACTAGGAGGGGTGAAAACTGAAGCTTTCTTT
CASGLVLGGVKTEAFF
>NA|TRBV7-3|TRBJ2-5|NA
TGTGCCAGCAACAGTAGACAAGGGACCCAGTACTTC
CASNSRQGTQYF
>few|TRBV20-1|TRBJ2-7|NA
TGCAGTGCTAATCCCCGACAGACCTACGAGCAGTACTTC
CSANPRQTYEQYF
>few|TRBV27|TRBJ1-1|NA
TGTGCCAGCAGTTACAAGGTGGGCACTGAAGCTTTCTTT
CASSYKVGTEAFF
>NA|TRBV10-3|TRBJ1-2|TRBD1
TGTGCCATCAGTGTCGACAGGGGGCCGGGTGGCTACACCTTC
CAISVDRGPGGYTF
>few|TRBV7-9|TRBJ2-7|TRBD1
TGTGCCAGCAGCTTAGCACACAGGGGGTCCTACGAGCAGTACTTC
CASSLAHRGSYEQYF
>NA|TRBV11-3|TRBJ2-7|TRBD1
TGTGCCAGCAGCTTAGCCACCGGGACAGGTATTGACGAGCAGGACTTC
CASSLATGTGIDEQDF
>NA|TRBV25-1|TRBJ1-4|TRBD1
TGTGCCAGCAGTGACGGACAGGGGATACAGCGACTGTTTTTT
CASSDGQGIQRLFF
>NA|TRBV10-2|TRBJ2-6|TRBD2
TGCGCCAGCAGGCCGGGACTAGCGGGGATCGGGGCCAACGTCCTGACTTTC
CASRPGLAGIGANVLTF
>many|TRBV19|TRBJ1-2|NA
TGTGCCAGTAGTCCAGCAGGGGCAGGGACCAACTATGGCTACACCTTC
CASSPAGAGTNYGYTF
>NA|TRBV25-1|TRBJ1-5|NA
TGTGCCAGCAGGAGAGGGGCCGGGACGCTAAATCAGCCCCAGCATTTT
CASRRGAGTLNQPQHF
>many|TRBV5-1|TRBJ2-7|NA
TGCGCCAGCAGCCATTCGACAGCCTACGAGCAGTACTTC
CASSHSTAYEQYF
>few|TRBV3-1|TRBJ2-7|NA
TGTGCCAGCAGCCAATACCCCTACGAGCAGTACTTC
CASSQYPYEQYF
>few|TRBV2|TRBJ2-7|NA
TGTGCCAGCAGGGGGGCGAGGACCCACGAGCAGTACTTC
CASRGARTHEQYF
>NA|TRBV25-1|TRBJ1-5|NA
TGTGCCAGCACCCCACCCTTCAGACGGACAGAGTATAGCAATCAGCCCCAGCATTTT
CASTPPFRRTEYSNQPQHF
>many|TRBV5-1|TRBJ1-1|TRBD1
TGCGCCAGCAGCGGGCAGGGGGTTGGCACTGAAGCTTTCTTT
CASSGQGVGTEAFF
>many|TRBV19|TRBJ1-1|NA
TGTGCCAGTAGTATATACCCGAGCCCTAAAGCTTTCTTT
CASSIYPSPKAFF
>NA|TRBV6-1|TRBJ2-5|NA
TGTGCCAGCAGTTACGCCGGGACGGTCCAAGAGACCCAGTACTTC
CASSYAGTVQETQYF
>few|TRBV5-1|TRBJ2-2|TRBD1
TGCGCCAGCAGCTTGACCTGGACAGGGGGCGGAACCGGGGAGCTGTTTTTT
CASSLTWTGGGTGELFF
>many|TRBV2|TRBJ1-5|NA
TGTGCCAGCAGTGATTCGGCAGCTCTCAATCAGCCCCAGCATTTT
CASSDSAALNQPQHF
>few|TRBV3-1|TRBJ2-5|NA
TGTGCCAGCAGCTCGGGGATAGAGACCCAGTACTTC
CASSSGIETQYF
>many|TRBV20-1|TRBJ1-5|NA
TGCAGTGCTAGCGGGAGCAATCAGCCCCAGCATTTT
CSASGSNQPQHF
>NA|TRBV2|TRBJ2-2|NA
TGTGCCAGCAGTGATATTGCGAACACCGGGGAGCTGTCTTGG
CASSDIANTGELSW
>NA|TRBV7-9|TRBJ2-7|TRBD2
TGTGCCAGCAGCCAAATGAGCGGGGGGGGCTACGAGCAGTACTTC
CASSQMSGGGYEQYF
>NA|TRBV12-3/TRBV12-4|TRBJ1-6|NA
TGTGCCAGCAGTTTTTGGTCCAGGGGCAGTTCACCCCTCCACTTT
CASSFWSRGSSPLHF
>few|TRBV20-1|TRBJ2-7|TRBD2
TGCAGTGCCTTGGGGACTAGCGGGAGGATCGACGAGCAGTACTTC
CSALGTSGRIDEQYF
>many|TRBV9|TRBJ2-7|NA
TGTGCCAGCAGCGTAGGCGTGGGCGACGAGCAGTACTTC
CASSVGVGDEQYF
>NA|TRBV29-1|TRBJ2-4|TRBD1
TGCAGTGCTAGGACGGGACAGGGAGACATTCAGTACTTC
CSARTGQGDIQYF
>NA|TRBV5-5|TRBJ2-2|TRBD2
TGTGCCAGCAGCTTCAATAGCGGGAGGGGAACCGGGGAGCTGTTTTTT
CASSFNSGRGTGELFF
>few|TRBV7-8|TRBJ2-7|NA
TGTGCCAGCAGCCAAGAGGGGGCCGGGAGTCGGGTAGAGCAGTACTTC
CASSQEGAGSRVEQYF
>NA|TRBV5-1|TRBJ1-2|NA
TGCGCCAGCAGCTCGGCCGGCCTAAAGGGCTACACCTTC
CASSSAGLKGYTF
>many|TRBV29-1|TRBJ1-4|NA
TGCAGCGTTGTAAGCCCTAATGAAAAACTGTTTTTT
CSVVSPNEKLFF
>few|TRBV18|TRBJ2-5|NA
TGTGCCAGCTCACCCACGGGCCGTCGCGAGACCCAGTACTTC
CASSPTGRRETQYF
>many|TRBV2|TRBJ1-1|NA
TGTGCCAGCAGAAAAGAACAGACAGGTAACACTGAAGCTTTCTTT
CASRKEQTGNTEAFF
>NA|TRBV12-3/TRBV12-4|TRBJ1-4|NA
TGTGCCAGCAGCTTAAGGTTGGCCGAACTGTTTTTT
CASSLRLAELFF
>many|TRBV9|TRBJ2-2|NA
TGTGCCAGCAACGTTGAGGGAGCGAACACCGGGGAGCTGTTTTTT
CASNVEGANTGELFF